Following are 6 T cell receptor beta chains from one sample sequenced in a study of T cells in localized non-small cell lung cancer. Clones were read by immunoSEQ multiplex PCR, and TCRdb kept only the in-frame ones, dropping some. Of approximately 34,000 clones listed, 93% are singletons. Material: peripheral blood, obtained before any cancer treatment. The source is a female donor older than 55 with stage I lung adenocarcinoma.

Note on this clone: At one end the junction does not follow the germline gene, possibly because of a read error. CDR3 in amino acids: CVSSQVVRGGQETQYF. DNA of the CDR3: TGCGTCAGCAGCCAAGTGGTGCGGGGGGGGCAAGAGACCCAGTACTTC. The chain uses TRBV4-3 and TRBJ2-5; TRBD2 aligns across 9 bases. CDR3 length equals 16 residues. In germline, CDR1 is LGHNA, CDR2 YSLEER.

The CDR3 spells CASSQVENTEAFF. In DNA form, the CDR3 reads TGTGCCAGCTCACAGGTAGAGAACACTGAAGCTTTCTTT. V gene TRBV18 combines with J gene TRBJ1-1; D is ambiguous. The CDR3 has 13 residues. V lost 4 bases and J 1 base, leaving 7 bases between the germline ends. From germline, CDR1 is KGHSH and CDR2 LQKENI.

The J gene is TRBJ1-2, the V gene TRBV7-2; the match to TRBD1 covers 9 bases. V shed 5 bases, J shed 4 bases, and the junction held 8 bases outside the gene matches. This CDR3 has 15 amino acids. Per germline, CDR1 SGHTA and CDR2 FQGNSA. CDR3 coding DNA: TGTGCCAGCAGCGCGGGACAGGGAGTCGGCTATGGCTACACCTTC. As protein: CASSAGQGVGYGYTF.

The V call is TRBV29-1, the J call TRBJ1-1; D uncertain. Trimming removed 7 bases from V and 8 bases from J, with 8 bases in between. Per the germline V gene, CDR1 is SQVTM and CDR2 is ANQGSEA. The CDR3 consists of 9 residues. CDR3 sequence (DNA): TGCAGCGCCGGCGAGGAAGCTTTCTTT. This translates into CSAGEEAFF. Full variable domain (outside the CDR3, taken from reference TRBV29-1 and TRBJ1-1): SAVISQKPSRDICQRGTSLTIQCQVDSQVTMMFWYRQQPGQSLTLIATANQGSEATYESGFVIDKFPISRPNLTFSTLTVSNMSPEDSSIYLCSAGEEAFFGQGTRLTVV.

J is TRBJ1-4 and V is TRBV5-1; maybe TRBD1 (6 bases). Germline-derived CDR1 and CDR2 are SGHRS and YFSETQ. The ends were cut back, 5 bases at V and 8 bases at J, with 16 bases in the middle. This CDR3 is 14 amino acids long. The CDR3 DNA reads TGCGCCAGCAGGCTCGGGACATATAACGAAAAACTGTTTTTT. Encoded protein: CASRLGTYNEKLFF.

This clone is categorized as medium-sized. The V call is TRBV21-1, the J call TRBJ1-5; the DNA was not compared with TRBD1, the D call given in the table. TRBV21-1 is flagged as a pseudogene. This CDR3 is 15 amino acids long. CDR3 loop: CASSKVGQTNQPQHF. The CDR3 nucleotides read TGTGCCAGCAGCAAAGTAGGACAGACGAATCAGCCCCAGCATTTT.